The present TCR beta chain was sequenced within a study of vaccination and CD4 T cells after COVID-19. About the research overall: The makeup of the convalescents was six males and four females, two of them Hispanic.

The Oncomine TCR Beta short-read assay was applied to DNA of cultured CD4+ T cells. TCRdb reprocessed the PCR reads via MiXCR and lists one record per CDR3 protein. Seen here are about 20,000 distinct CDR3 sequences, 65% to 70% observed once, and the top ten hold 3.5% to 4.5%. Treatment described: approximately nine-day PBMC culture with coronavirus spike peptide pools or control peptides (ViraFEST assay). To note about this clonotype: Its antigen is still unknown.

Specimen: CD4+ T cells from blood, cultured in vitro. The sequence came from a human donor who had recovered from COVID-19.

The CDR3 DNA reads as TGTGCCAGCAGCCCGGGGAGGAGCTCCTATAATTCACCCCTCCACTTT. Residues: CASSPGRSSYNSPLHF. The rearrangement joins TRBV11-3 to TRBJ1-6; D is ambiguous. V gave up 5 bases and J gave up 0 bases, with 11 bases separating them. The germline V gene has CDR1 SGHNT and CDR2 YENEEA. The CDR3 has 16 residues.